This T cell receptor beta chain was captured in a study of metastatic and nonmetastatic thyroid tumors. Via MiXCR, TCRdb re-called the PCR reads. The table records some 21,000 clones, less than 20% of them present only once. The V and J ends lost 5 bases and 9 bases respectively, with 11 bases between them. The CDR3 is 12 amino acids. Germline V gives CDR1 SEHNR, CDR2 FQNEAQ (reference sequence). This clone showed up many times. No treatment had been given to any patient before thyroid surgery. The chain employs TRBV7-9 and TRBJ2-1; a weak D match, TRBD2 (5 bases). This TCR was sampled from a female donor with papillary thyroid cancer or a benign thyroid nodule (not recorded which). Some clones in this sample may be carry-over from other donors' samples. Material for sequencing was blood. CDR3 loop: CASSTDAGEQFF. The CDR3 nucleotides are TGTGCCAGCAGCACCGATGCGGGTGAGCAGTTCTTC. The full variable domain, in which reference TRBV7-9 and TRBJ2-1 provide the parts outside the CDR3, is DTGVSQNPRHKITKRGQNVTFRCDPISEHNRLYWYRQTLGQGPEFLTYFQNEAQLEKSRLLSDRFSAERPKGSFSTLEIQRTEQGDSAMYLCASSTDAGEQFFGPGTRLTVL.